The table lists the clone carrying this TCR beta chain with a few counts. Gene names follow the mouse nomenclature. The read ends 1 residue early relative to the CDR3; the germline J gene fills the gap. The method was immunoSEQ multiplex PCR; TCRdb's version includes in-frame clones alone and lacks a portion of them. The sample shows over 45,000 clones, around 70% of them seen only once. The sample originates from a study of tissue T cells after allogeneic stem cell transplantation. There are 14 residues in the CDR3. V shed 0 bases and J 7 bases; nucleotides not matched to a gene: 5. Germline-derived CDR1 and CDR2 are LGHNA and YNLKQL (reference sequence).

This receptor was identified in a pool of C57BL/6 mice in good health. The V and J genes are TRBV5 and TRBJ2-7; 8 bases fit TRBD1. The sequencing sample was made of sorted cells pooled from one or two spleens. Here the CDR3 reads CASSQDGRGREQYF. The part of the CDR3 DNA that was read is TGTGCCAGCAGCCAAGACGGCAGGGGGCGAGAACAGTAC.